Sequencing of this TCR beta chain was carried out in a study of spatial heterogeneity in lung cancer. V shed 2 bases and J shed 4 bases, with 11 bases lying between them. This CDR3 is built from 15 residues. Time point: sample taken at primary tumor resection. One entry per CDR3 protein results from TCRdb running MiXCR on the 5' RACE reads. The table lists about 38,000 distinct CDR3 sequences, 6.5% to 9% of them singletons. J is TRBJ1-4 and V is TRBV12-3 or TRBV12-4; no firm D call. The receptor's source is a male donor with early-stage non-small cell lung cancer. Sequences were derived from PBMCs, sampled at surgery. CDR3 loop: CASSLSGEFNEKLFF. CDR3 in DNA: TGTGCCAGCAGTTTATCCGGCGAATTTAATGAAAAACTGTTTTTT.